A selection of T cell receptor beta chains follows, all from one sample in a study of read filtering for tumor transcriptome and immune sequencing. TCRdb re-called the reads with MiXCR, one entry per CDR3 protein. Of approximately 150,000 distinct CDR3 sequences listed, roughly an eighth are singletons. Sequencing used a population of CD138-negative cells sorted from bone marrow. The receptors shown here come from a donor older than 35 with multiple myeloma. Both conserved end residues are part of each CDR3. The D gene is left open where the match is weak. Clone size is not always given. Where it is, it says once, few, many or a class for expanded clones.

CDR3 DNA | CDR3 protein | J gene | V gene | clone size | D gene
TGTGCCAGCAGCGCAAGGGGGGGGAGGCAGGGAGTCGGGGAGCTGTTTTTT | CASSARGGRQGVGELFF | TRBJ2-2 | TRBV9 | many | -
TGCAGTGCTACCGGACAGGGGAGCTCCTATAATTCACCCCTCCACTTT | CSATGQGSSYNSPLHF | TRBJ1-6 | TRBV20-1 | many | TRBD1
TGTGCCAGCAGTTCGACTTATAAAGAGACCCAGTACTTC | CASSSTYKETQYF | TRBJ2-5 | TRBV6-5 | - | -
TGTGCCAGCAGCCCTAGCTCCACTCCTGGAAACACCATATATTTT | CASSPSSTPGNTIYF | TRBJ1-3 | TRBV7-2 | few | -
TGCGCCAGCAGCCCGACTAGCGCTACCTTCACCGAGACCCAGTACTTC | CASSPTSATFTETQYF | TRBJ2-5 | TRBV4-1 | few | TRBD2
TGTGCCTGGACTCCAGGGGCTGGAAACACCATATATTTT | CAWTPGAGNTIYF | TRBJ1-3 | TRBV30 | few | -
TGCGCCAGCAGCTTGGACTTCCGTAACACCATATATTTT | CASSLDFRNTIYF | TRBJ1-3 | TRBV5-1 | many | -
TGTGCCAGCAGCTTAGGAAACACCATATATTTT | CASSLGNTIYF | TRBJ1-3 | TRBV7-9 | many | -
TGTGCCAGCCGTTATTTCCACGATGAGCAGTTGTTC | CASRYFHDEQLF | TRBJ2-1 | TRBV6-2/TRBV6-3 | - | -
TGCGCCAGCAGTCAGCCCGGGGCAGGGGGAGAGACCCAGTACTTC | CASSQPGAGGETQYF | TRBJ2-5 | TRBV10-1 | many | TRBD1
TGTGCCAGCAGCCAAGCAGGGGGCAACTACAATGAGCAGTTCTTC | CASSQAGGNYNEQFF | TRBJ2-1 | TRBV3-1 | - | TRBD1
TGTGCCATCAGGAAAGGTTCCAGCCCGAACACTGAAGCTTTCTTT | CAIRKGSSPNTEAFF | TRBJ1-1 | TRBV10-3 | many | -
TGCAGTGTCCTATCAGCCCACGAGCAGTACTTC | CSVLSAHEQYF | TRBJ2-7 | TRBV20-1 | many | -
TGTGCCAGCAGCCAGCGGAAGGGCCACCAAGAGACCCAGTACTTC | CASSQRKGHQETQYF | TRBJ2-5 | TRBV7-8 | - | -
TGTGCCAGCAGCGAGGGACTAGCGGGCTACACAGATACGCAGTATTTT | CASSEGLAGYTDTQYF | TRBJ2-3 | TRBV9 | many | TRBD2
TGTGCCAGCAGCGCCTTCTCCGGGGAGCTGTTTTTT | CASSAFSGELFF | TRBJ2-2 | TRBV7-9 | few | -
TGTGCCAGCGCCGCCGGGGAGCTGTTTTTT | CASAAGELFF | TRBJ2-2 | TRBV12-3/TRBV12-4 | many | -